Presented here are 21 T cell receptor beta chains from one specimen sequenced in a study of T cells in Graves' hyperthyroidism and ophthalmopathy. The CDR3 regions of TCR beta were amplified from RNA transcripts. The HTBI set primed first-round TCR CDR3 RT-PCR. From the multiplex PCR reads, TCRdb called clonotypes with MiXCR, one entry per CDR3 protein. Here the sample spans over 700,000 distinct CDR3 sequences, 35% to 45% being singletons. Sequenced: blood. All receptors derive from a man in his late teens or twenties with Graves' hyperthyroidism.

This chain connects TRBV7-2 to TRBJ2-7; 7 bases align to TRBD2. CDR1 and CDR2 (germline): SGHTA, FQGNSA. J gave up 2 bases and V 5 bases, and 12 bases lay outside the gene matches. The CDR3 is 16 residues long. CDR3 sequence: CASSHTTSGEPYEQYF. In nucleotides, the CDR3 is TGTGCCAGCAGCCACACAACGAGCGGGGAGCCCTACGAGCAGTACTTC.

The rearrangement joins TRBV15 to TRBJ2-7; 7 bases are a match to TRBD1. Germline CDR1 is LNHNV and CDR2 is YYDKDF (reference sequence). There are 18 residues in the CDR3. Unmatched junction bases numbered 21, after V lost 10 bases and J lost 0 bases. CDR3 sequence reads: CAKHIDRARLLDSYEQYF. As DNA, the CDR3 is TGTGCCAAACACATCGACAGGGCCCGCTTACTAGACTCCTACGAGCAGTACTTC.

Turning to this clonotype: The junction differs from germline at one of its ends, possibly a read error. The chain joins TRBV7-4 to TRBJ2-7, with 10 bases aligning to TRBD2. This CDR3 region has 16 residues. CDR1 is SGHVT and CDR2 is SQSDAQ in the germline V gene. The CDR3 DNA reads TGCGCCAGCAGCCAAATTGGGCTAGCGGGGGCTGACGAGCAGTACTTC. Amino acids: CASSQIGLAGADEQYF.

The CDR3 DNA follows: TGTGCCAGCAGTGAACTTGGGACAGACTATGGCTACACCTTC. It specifies CASSELGTDYGYTF. J is TRBJ1-2 and V is TRBV6-5; TRBD1 agrees at 7 bases. Germline V gives CDR1 MNHEY, CDR2 SVGAGI. V gave up 5 bases and J gave up 3 bases; unmatched junction bases: 6. This CDR3 spans 14 amino acids.

This clonotype was counted only a few times. The genes are TRBV2 and TRBJ1-1, with D uncertain. V dropped 6 bases and J dropped 8 bases, with 13 bases sitting between them. Germline V lookup: CDR1 SNHLY, CDR2 FYNNEI. The CDR3 consists of 12 residues. CDR3 DNA: TGTGCCAGCAGCGATCAAACTAAGGAAGCTTTCTTT. Amino acid sequence: CASSDQTKEAFF.

This clonotype was observed many times. The chain has TRBV19 and TRBJ2-2; 7 bases map to TRBD1. V trimming: 3 bases; J trimming: 5 bases; junction bases outside the gene matches: 6. The germline V gene has CDR1 LNHDA and CDR2 SQIVND (reference sequence). The CDR3 sequence is 15 residues long. This chain's CDR3 is CASSMAPTGTGELFF. CDR3 bases: TGTGCCAGTAGTATGGCTCCGACAGGGACCGGGGAGCTGTTTTTT.

This clonotype qualifies as medium-sized (0.01 to 0.1%). The chain couples TRBV29-1 to TRBJ2-7; D not resolved. CDR1 is SQVTM, CDR2 ANQGSEA, per germline. Trimming left V 4 bases short and J 2 bases short, with 9 bases between. The CDR3 sequence is 12 residues long. In nucleotides, the CDR3 is TGCAGCGTTGGTGTGGGTACCTACGAGCAGTACTTC. This codes for CSVGVGTYEQYF.

The chain recombines TRBV5-4 with TRBJ2-7; D may match TRBD1 or TRBD2 (6 bases each). The germline V and J ends were trimmed by 4 bases and 2 bases, with 13 bases remaining between them. The CDR3 totals 14 residues. The germline CDR1 and CDR2 sequences are SGHNT and YYREEE (reference sequence). The CDR3 is CASSPVRGAYEQYF. CDR3 nucleotides: TGTGCCAGCAGCCCCGTGAGGGGGGCCTACGAGCAGTACTTC.

In this sample, this clonotype turned up a few times. The V gene is TRBV5-6, the J gene TRBJ1-1; D unclear. The length of the CDR3 is 14 residues. V was pared by 2 bases and J by 6 bases, with 14 bases between. The germline gives CDR1 SGHDT, CDR2 YYEEEE. The CDR3 is CASSLLGGRPEAFF. CDR3 nucleotides: TGTGCCAGCAGCTTACTAGGTGGCAGACCTGAAGCTTTCTTT.

V and J are TRBV29-1 and TRBJ1-1, with unresolved D. Per the germline V gene, CDR1 is SQVTM and CDR2 is ANQGSEA. CDR3 length: 12 amino acids. CDR3 nucleotides: TGCAGAGATCCGACCCCGAACACTGAAGCTTTCTTT. Residues: CRDPTPNTEAFF.

The sample holds many counts of this clonotype. The chain couples TRBV14 to TRBJ1-2; D remains unclear. V lost 0 bases and J 4 bases, leaving 6 bases between the germline ends. The CDR3 is 13 amino acids. Germline V gene lookup returns CDR1 SGHDN and CDR2 FVKESK. Here the CDR3 DNA reads TGTGCCAGCAGCCAAGAGCCGGGCTATGGCTACACCTTC. Amino acid sequence: CASSQEPGYGYTF.

The chain joins TRBV20-1 to TRBJ1-3; D uncertain. Germline V CDR1 and CDR2: DFQATT, SNEGSKA (reference sequence). The CDR3 covers 16 residues. V was shortened by 0 bases and J by 4 bases, with 16 bases between the two germline ends. CDR3 amino acids: CSARDYGPRSGNTIYF. The CDR3 DNA is TGCAGTGCTAGAGATTACGGTCCCAGGTCCGGAAACACCATATATTTT.

This clonotype was seen repeatedly, ten times or more. This chain links TRBV24-1 with TRBJ1-2, with 7 bases identical to TRBD1. The germline V gene has CDR1 KGHDR and CDR2 SFDVKD. Trimming removed 6 bases from V and 2 bases from J; junction bases left unmatched: 2. This CDR3 has 13 residues. CDR3 residues: CATSRDRNYGYTF. In nucleotides, the CDR3 is TGTGCCACCAGTCGGGACAGAAACTATGGCTACACCTTC.

This clonotype was seen just once. The chain joins TRBV29-1 to TRBJ2-5, with D possibly TRBD1 on 5 matching bases. CDR1 is SQVTM, CDR2 ANQGSEA, per germline. Trimming took 5 bases from V and 9 from J, leaving 19 bases between them. The CDR3 loop spans 13 amino acids. CDR3 sequence reads: CSVQDTVKEPQYF. The CDR3 DNA follows: TGCAGCGTTCAGGACACAGTGAAGGAGCCCCAGTACTTC.

The sample holds many counts of this clonotype. The chain carries TRBV25-1 and TRBJ2-3; D uncertain. V was clipped by 4 bases and J by 0 bases, with 5 bases between them. The CDR3 spans 13 residues. Germline V CDR1 and CDR2: MGHDK, SYGVNS. DNA of the CDR3: TGTGCCAGCAGTGTCCCCAGCACAGATACGCAGTATTTT. Protein product: CASSVPSTDTQYF.

In this sample, this clonotype turned up many times. The rearrangement uses TRBV6-6 and TRBJ1-1, with D perhaps matching TRBD1 (5 bases). V was clipped by 8 bases and J by 5 bases, with 9 bases between them. In germline, CDR1 is MNHNY, CDR2 SVGAGI (reference sequence). CDR3 length: 11 residues. CDR3 DNA: TGTGCCAGCGAATGGGGGACTGAAGCTTTCTTT. Protein sequence: CASEWGTEAFF.

This clonotype was seen ten or more times. DNA for the CDR3: TGTGCCAGCAGTGCGGTAGGGGGCTTTAGCAATCAGCCCCAGCATTTT. Its translation is CASSAVGGFSNQPQHF. The rearrangement joins TRBV2 to TRBJ1-5, with 7 bases fitting TRBD1. V shed 4 bases, J shed 0 bases, and the junction held 6 bases outside the gene matches. CDR1 is SNHLY and CDR2 is FYNNEI in the germline V gene. The CDR3 has 16 residues.

This clonotype has more than one count but fewer than ten. This chain uses TRBV10-3 with TRBJ2-5; 8 positions match TRBD1. The length of the CDR3 is 16 residues. V trimming: 6 bases; J trimming: 2 bases; junction bases outside the gene matches: 11. CDR1 ENHRY and CDR2 SYGVKD come from the germline V gene. Written as DNA, the CDR3 is TGTGCCATCAGGCCCCCGGACAGGGTCCTACAAGAGACCCAGTACTTC. Translating it yields CAIRPPDRVLQETQYF.

This clonotype was counted only a few times. The chain carries TRBV20-1 and TRBJ1-6; no reliable D call. Deletions cut 5 bases from V and 4 bases from J, with 21 bases between. The CDR3 has 17 residues. Germline lookup yields CDR1 DFQATT and CDR2 SNEGSKA (reference sequence). The CDR3 sequence: CSAYSFSTNQYNSPLHF. CDR3 nucleotide sequence: TGCAGTGCTTACAGTTTTTCTACCAACCAATATAATTCACCCCTCCACTTT.

This clonotype occurred a few times. The gene calls are TRBV6-6 and TRBJ1-2; 7 bases agree with TRBD1. This CDR3 is 14 amino acids long. In germline, CDR1 is MNHNY, CDR2 SVGAGI (reference sequence). V trimming: 6 bases; J trimming: 7 bases; junction bases outside the gene matches: 11. The chain's CDR3 is CASRTGTEAAGYTF. In DNA form, the CDR3 reads TGTGCCAGCAGGACAGGGACAGAGGCGGCTGGCTACACCTTC.

This sequence joins TRBV9 and TRBJ2-7, with 7 bases lining up with TRBD2. This CDR3 has 16 amino acids. The germline V gene encodes CDR1 SGDLS and CDR2 YYNGEE. The V gene end was trimmed by 0 bases and the J gene end by 1 base; junction bases not matched to a gene: 7. CDR3 in amino acids: CASSVDGGGPSYEQYF. CDR3 in DNA: TGTGCCAGCAGCGTAGATGGCGGGGGACCTTCCTACGAGCAGTACTTC.